This T cell receptor (beta chain) was obtained from a study of control samples from healthy donors and cancer patients. This clone was counted once. Germline CDR1 reads LNHDA; CDR2 reads SQIVND (reference sequence). This CDR3 has 14 amino acids. The V gene end was trimmed by 3 bases and the J gene end by 4 bases; junction bases not matched to a gene: 3. Only in-frame clones appear in the TCRdb table, and some are missing; sequencing was by immunoSEQ multiplex PCR. The sample has under 450,000 clones, 80% to 95% seen once. The chain is built from TRBV19 and TRBJ2-7; 10 bases are a match to TRBD2. The sample was PBMCs. The source of this sequence is a man aged 40-49 years with head and neck cancer. The DNA for the CDR3 is TGTGCCAGTAGTATGGGACTAGCGTCGTACGAGCAGTACTTC. It codes for CASSMGLASYEQYF.